This TCR beta chain was obtained from a study of vaccination and CD4 T cells after COVID-19. Study in general: Everyone enrolled got two doses of BNT162b2 or mRNA-1273 vaccine. The study collected post-vaccine samples a median roughly 75 days after dose two, with a range of 14 to 241. Cells were stimulated with overlapping spike peptide pools from SARS-CoV-2, HCoV-NL63, HCoV-OC43 and HCoV-229E. Treatment of control cultures consisted of a CEFX pool, an HIV-1 Nef pool, or no peptide.

Indicated treatment: approximately 9-day PBMC culture with coronavirus spike peptide pools or control peptides (ViraFEST assay). The germline CDR1 and CDR2 sequences are MNHNS and SASEGT. Trimming cost V 3 bases and J 1 base, with 18 bases left between them. The length of the CDR3 is 17 residues. Notes on this clonotype: Antigen specificity is unknown.

The study sequenced cultured CD4+ T cell DNA using the Oncomine TCR Beta short-read assay. A single record per CDR3 protein comes from TCRdb applying MiXCR to the PCR reads. The sample lists about 15,000 distinct CDR3 sequences; 40% to 60% were seen once. This sequence originates from a human donor who had recovered from COVID-19. The chain combines TRBV6-1 with TRBJ2-5; TRBD1 or TRBD2 may be the D gene (5 bases each). Here the sequenced sample was CD4+ T cells from blood, cultured in vitro, taken before SARS-CoV-2 vaccination. The CDR3 region is CASSDPYGTDSQETQYF. DNA for the CDR3: TGTGCCAGCAGTGATCCCTACGGGACCGATTCCCAAGAGACCCAGTACTTC.